The present TCR beta chain was sequenced within a study of blood T cell repertoires in COVID-19. Study-wide context: Whether acute or convalescent, the COVID-19 samples came from the United States, Italy and Spain. PBMCs, B-cell-depleted T cells, or T cells were the source of the cDNA or gDNA that made up the material.

This clone came up a few times. The authors' processing: Amplification of reference gene primers provided the estimated nucleated cell counts. This table comes from immunoSEQ multiplex PCR, and its TCRdb copy is limited to in-frame clones, with some not included. That table is the source of V, J and clone size, and D and trimming were worked out from the DNA. The sample has 240,000 or so clones, more than 70% seen once; the top ten hold more than 9%. Germline CDR1 is SGHRS and CDR2 is YFSETQ. This CDR3 region has 14 residues. Deletions cut 4 bases from V and 5 bases from J, with 14 bases between. This receptor was identified in a man older than 75 with acute or convalescent COVID-19. Sequenced material: peripheral blood. The genes are TRBV5-1 and TRBJ2-3; a weak D match, TRBD1 (6 bases). Here the CDR3 reads CASSLARQEDTQYF. Written as DNA, the CDR3 is TGCGCCAGCAGCCTTGCCCGACAGGAAGATACGCAGTATTTT.